Detailed here is one TCR beta chain. The target antigen is unknown. The CDR3 has 14 amino acids. Per the germline V gene, CDR1 is SEHNR and CDR2 is FQNEAQ (reference sequence). The V gene lost 0 bases and the J gene lost 9 bases, with 12 bases spanning the gap. The data belong to a study of cytomegalovirus exposure and HLA in healthy donors. Points from the study as a whole: Most of the CMV-associated TCR beta chains (in a later analysis) appeared to be HLA-restricted. In vitro assays verified that three CMV-associated chains recognized CMV antigens specifically. Listed as cytomegalovirus-associated were 150 or so TCR beta chains.

With 60 Vbeta and 13 Jbeta primers, the PCR was carried out. Assay: immunoSEQ multiplex PCR; the TCRdb copy retains only in-frame clones and omits some. The sample includes more than 150,000 clones, around 80% of them seen just once. V and J are TRBV7-9 and TRBJ2-1, with D possibly matching TRBD2 (5 bases). Sequencing was carried out using PBMCs. This clonotype was obtained from a man aged 40-49 years in good health and CMV-seronegative. The CDR3 coding sequence is TGTGCCAGCAGCTTAGCAACGGGGATCAGTGAGCAGTTCTTC. This sequence encodes CASSLATGISEQFF.